A single sample gave rise to the 6 T cell receptor delta chains below, sequenced in a study of γδ T cells in repeated Plasmodium falciparum infection. TCRdb ran CATT on the multiplex PCR reads. Altogether 75,000 to 100,000 delta-chain clones are present, 1.4% being singletons, with the ten largest covering more than 7%. Vgamma9/Vdelta2+ and Vdelta2-negative gammadelta T cells were flow-sorted from PBMC for bulk sequencing. The specimen was gamma-delta T cells from blood. Receptor source: a pool of human donors (malaria-infected and uninfected, not separated).

As to this clone: Other DNA sequences from this sample encode an identical CDR3 as well. The rearrangement joins TRDV2 to TRDJ1, with D perhaps TRDD3 (5 bases). Trimming stripped 3 bases from V and 0 bases from J, with 16 bases between. This CDR3 is built from 16 residues. Germline loops: CDR1 GEAIGNYY, CDR2 EKD. The CDR3 DNA is TGTGCCTGTGACGTCCTTGGTGATACCAACACCGATAAACTCATCTTT. This sequence encodes CACDVLGDTNTDKLIF.

Only a few counts were recorded for this clone. The protein in TCRdb stems from a much larger clone and differs at residue 19 from this DNA's translation, likely a read error; here the protein is translated from the DNA. The gene calls are TRDV2 and TRDJ1; TRDD2 is a possible D gene (8 bases). V lost 0 bases to trimming and J lost 1 base, with 47 bases between them. Germline loops: CDR1 GEAIGNYY, CDR2 EKD. There are 27 residues in the CDR3. The CDR3 sequence is CACDTKLPTSTGELPPSCNKATDKLIF. The CDR3 bases are TGTGCCTGTGACACCAAACTTCCTACAAGTACTGGGGAACTTCCCCCCTCCTGCAATAAAGCCACCGATAAACTCATCTTT.

This clone has ten or more counts. A far larger clone is off by one base, so a read error is likely. Other DNA sequences in the same sample also yield this CDR3. The J gene is TRDJ1, the V gene TRAV38-2/DV8; TRDD3 matches at 12 bases. The CDR3 runs to 24 residues. The junction had 24 bases not matched to a gene; V was cut back by 0 bases and J by 0 bases. The germline V gene has CDR1 TSESDYY and CDR2 QEAYKQQN. The CDR3 DNA reads TGTGCTTATAGGAGCGGGCCCTCCTACGACTACTGGGGGATACTGAAGGGGTACACCGATAAACTCATCTTT. Protein product: CAYRSGPSYDYWGILKGYTDKLIF.

About this clone: TCRdb's entry gives the protein of a much larger clone, which mismatches this DNA's translation at residue 14, likely from a read error; the protein reported here is translated from the DNA. This chain connects TRDV2 to TRDJ1; 13 bases line up with TRDD3. The J gene, left out of TCRdb, was set here by checking the DNA against germline. V lost 3 bases, J lost 0 bases, and 18 bases stayed unmatched. There are 21 residues in the CDR3. Germline V gene lookup returns CDR1 GEAIGNYY and CDR2 EKD. The CDR3 nucleotides read TGTGCCTGTGACCCTGTACTGGGGGATACGCGCGTACAATTTTACACCGATAAACTCATCTTT. It codes for CACDPVLGDTRVQFYTDKLIF.

This clone was seen at least ten times. The chain has TRDV1 and TRDJ1; 8 nucleotides match TRDD3. The J gene was missing in TCRdb and was found by matching the end of the DNA to germline. The CDR3 extends over 20 amino acids. Germline V gene data show CDR1 as TSWWSYY and CDR2 as QGS. The V segment lost 6 bases and the J segment 0 bases; nucleotides outside the gene matches: 21. The CDR3 reads CALGEAYSFRDWGDTDKLIF. The CDR3 region has the DNA TGTGCTCTTGGAGAAGCCTACTCCTTTCGGGACTGGGGGGACACCGATAAACTCATCTTT.

Concerning this clone itself: This may arise from a read error, as a much more abundant clone is one base away. The CDR3 nucleotides are TGTGCTCTTGGGGAACTGCCCTCCTCCTACCCTGGTACTGGGGGATACGCGTCTTTACTCATCTTT. Protein sequence: CALGELPSSYPGTGGYASLLIF. The chain combines TRDV1 with TRDJ1; 13 positions match TRDD3. TCRdb records no J gene; here it was assigned by comparing the DNA to germline. The germline V gene encodes CDR1 TSWWSYY and CDR2 QGS. The CDR3 is 22 amino acids. V dropped 0 bases and J dropped 10; count of bases not matched to a gene: 26.